This TCR beta chain was sequenced for a study of CD8+ T cells in alopecia areata. For the study at large: Among treated patients, oral tofacitinib was administered at 5 to 10 mg twice daily.

The CDR3 has 13 residues. V was pared by 4 bases and J by 8 bases, with 14 bases between. Germline CDR1 and CDR2: SNHLY and FYNNEI. Following RNA extraction, reverse transcription yielded cDNA that acted as the sequencing template. Repertoires were generated with immunoSEQ multiplex PCR, while TCRdb's copy carries only in-frame clones and drops some. The table records about 69,000 clones, approximately 58% of them present only once. As to this clone: Its target is not known.

The study team obtained lesional scalp punch biopsies and peripheral blood from alopecia areata patients. Whole-study results and caveats: When scalp samples are sequenced, resident alphabeta T cells of normal skin are also captured. It was less clear whether patients shared TCRs than it was in mice, possibly because of HLA.

The sequence was collected from a human donor with alopecia areata. The material was CD8+ T cells sorted from blood, obtained at week 0. The chain uses TRBV2 and TRBJ1-2; no reliable D call. The DNA for the CDR3 is TGTGCCAGCAGTGGGACGCTACTCTACGGCTACACCTTC. This sequence encodes CASSGTLLYGYTF.